Each of the 11 T cell receptor beta chains below was sequenced from the same sample in a study of follicular helper T cells after annual influenza vaccination. Here immunoSEQ multiplex PCR was the method, and the copy in TCRdb shows in-frame clones only, minus some. Of 10,000 to 11,000 clones listed, roughly 80% were seen once; the top ten hold 0.47%. The sample's time point: 2015-2016 season, 7 days after influenza vaccination. The sample here was CXCR5+ CD38- circulating T follicular helper cells from blood, taken 7 days after influenza vaccination. Subset given: circulating Tfh, non-naive CD4+CXCR5+PD-1+ (ICOS+CD38+ or ICOS-CD38-). Source of these receptors: an adult who received the influenza vaccine.

This chain uses TRBV27 with TRBJ1-5, with a possible D match to TRBD1 (6 bases). Trimming cost V 8 bases and J 5 bases, with 19 bases left between them. The CDR3 runs to 15 residues. The germline V gene encodes CDR1 MNHEY and CDR2 SMNVEV (reference sequence). The CDR3 loop is CASPSWAGVDQPQHF. The CDR3 nucleotides are TGTGCCAGCCCCTCGTGGGCAGGGGTGGATCAGCCCCAGCATTTT.

The rearrangement links TRBV11-2 to TRBJ2-7; D call uncertain. CDR3 length equals 13 residues. Germline V gene sequence: CDR1 SGHAT, CDR2 FQNNGV. V lost 3 bases, J lost 2 bases, and 8 bases lay in between. The CDR3 nucleotides are TGTGCCAGCAGCTTTAATCGGGCCTACGAGCAGTACTTC. Protein product: CASSFNRAYEQYF.

The chain carries TRBV9 and TRBJ2-3, with D unresolved. The V and J ends lost 0 bases and 8 bases respectively, with 13 bases between them. Germline CDR1 is SGDLS and CDR2 is YYNGEE. The CDR3 is 14 residues long. For the CDR3, the DNA is TGTGCCAGCAGCGTAGGAACTCACCTCGTTACGCAGTATTTT. This sequence encodes CASSVGTHLVTQYF.

The genes are TRBV7-2 and TRBJ2-3; 13 bases align to TRBD2. V dropped 3 bases and J dropped 4; count of bases not matched to a gene: 4. Looked up from germline, CDR1 is SGHTA and CDR2 is FQGNSA. There are 16 residues in the CDR3. The CDR3 region is CASSLTTSGGPDTQYF. In DNA form, the CDR3 reads TGTGCCAGCAGCTTGACGACTAGCGGGGGGCCAGATACGCAGTATTTT.

This chain joins TRBV18 and TRBJ1-1; no clear D. The CDR3 has 13 residues. V dropped 2 bases and J dropped 6 bases, with 10 bases sitting between them. The germline V gene encodes CDR1 KGHSH and CDR2 LQKENI. This CDR3 reads CASSPTASAEAFF. The CDR3, as DNA: TGTGCCAGCTCACCAACGGCTAGCGCTGAAGCTTTCTTT. Drawing the rest from reference TRBV18 and TRBJ1-1, the complete variable domain is NAGVMQNPRHLVRRRGQEARLRCSPMKGHSHVYWYRQLPEEGLKFMVYLQKENIIDESGMPKERFSAEFPKEGPSILRIQQVVRGDSAAYFCASSPTASAEAFFGQGTRLTVV.

This clone has just a few counts. The V gene is TRBV7-8, the J gene TRBJ1-6; 7 nucleotides match TRBD1. The CDR3 runs 15 residues. Germline V gene lookup returns CDR1 SGHVS and CDR2 FQNEAQ. Unmatched junction bases numbered 9, after V lost 5 bases and J lost 8 bases. The CDR3 loop is CASSQRTGDYSPLHF. For the CDR3, the DNA is TGTGCCAGCAGCCAAAGGACAGGAGATTATTCACCCCTCCACTTT.

The V call is TRBV6-1, the J call TRBJ1-3; D is undetermined. Per germline, CDR1 MNHNS and CDR2 SASEGT. With 2 bases removed from V and 4 bases from J, the gap between germline ends came to 6 bases. The CDR3 is 13 amino acids. The CDR3 region has the DNA TGTGCCAGCAGTGAAAGCGGGGGAAACACCATATATTTT. Its translation: CASSESGGNTIYF.

The V call is TRBV14, the J call TRBJ1-6; no clear D gene. Trimming cost V 2 bases and J 10 bases, with 9 bases left between them. CDR1 and CDR2 (germline): SGHDN, FVKESK. This CDR3 is 13 amino acids long. CDR3 sequence: CASSQSYTSPLHF. The CDR3, as DNA: TGTGCCAGCAGCCAATCCTACACGTCACCCCTCCACTTT.

The V gene is TRBV11-2, the J gene TRBJ2-2, with a tentative D call TRBD2 (5 bases). Per germline, CDR1 SGHAT and CDR2 FQNNGV. V lost 2 bases, J lost 7 bases, and 14 bases lay in between. CDR3 length equals 15 residues. CDR3 residues: CASSLFRGVDGELFF. DNA of the CDR3: TGTGCCAGCAGCTTATTCCGGGGAGTGGACGGGGAGCTGTTTTTT.

There are a few counts of this clone. The chain combines TRBV9 with TRBJ1-1, with a tentative D call TRBD1 (5 bases). Per germline, CDR1 SGDLS and CDR2 YYNGEE. Trimming shortened V by 1 base and J by 1 base, and 5 bases separated the two germline ends. The CDR3 is 13 amino acids. CDR3 protein: CASSVTGNTEAFF. In DNA form, the CDR3 reads TGTGCCAGCAGCGTAACAGGGAACACTGAAGCTTTCTTT.

This clone was counted only a few times. The chain is built from TRBV2 and TRBJ1-2, with 8 bases lining up with TRBD1. From germline, CDR1 is SNHLY and CDR2 FYNNEI. The junction had 6 bases not matched to a gene; V was cut back by 4 bases and J by 8 bases. The CDR3 length is 13 residues. For the CDR3, the DNA is TGTGCCAGCAGTGCCGGGACAGGAGGCGGCTACACCTTC. Protein: CASSAGTGGGYTF. The full variable domain, rest sourced from reference TRBV2 and TRBJ1-2, is EPEVTQTPSHQVTQMGQEVILRCVPISNHLYFYWYRQILGQKVEFLVSFYNNEISEKSEIFDDQFSVERPDGSNFTLKIRSTKLEDSAMYFCASSAGTGGGYTFGSGTRLTVV.